The 23 T cell receptor beta chains below come from one sample, sequenced in a study of cytomegalovirus exposure and HLA in healthy donors. It was with 60 Vbeta and 13 Jbeta primers that the PCR ran. The data were produced by immunoSEQ multiplex PCR, yet TCRdb's version contains in-frame clones alone and is incomplete. The sample yields 130,000 to 150,000 clones, nearly 80% seen once. The material sequenced was PBMCs. The receptor set was obtained from a man aged 40-55 years in good health and CMV-seropositive.

The V call is TRBV5-4, the J call TRBJ1-1; D is uncertain. From germline, CDR1 is SGHNT and CDR2 YYREEE (reference sequence). V was clipped by 6 bases and J by 4 bases, with 7 bases between them. The CDR3 is 11 residues long. The CDR3 here is CASTLGTEAFF. The DNA of the CDR3 is TGTGCCAGCACCCTCGGCACTGAAGCTTTCTTT.

V usage is TRBV13 and J usage is TRBJ1-1; D is unresolved. The length of the CDR3 is 15 residues. V was clipped by 0 bases and J by 0 bases, with 8 bases between them. Germline CDR1 PRHDT, CDR2 FYEKMQ (reference sequence). The CDR3 protein is CASSLGRALNTEAFF. For the CDR3, the DNA is TGTGCCAGCAGCTTAGGGAGGGCACTGAACACTGAAGCTTTCTTT.

This chain links TRBV11-2 with TRBJ1-6; D gene ambiguous. Germline assignment: CDR1 SGHAT and CDR2 FQNNGV. The ends were cut back, 3 bases at V and 0 bases at J, with 12 bases in the middle. This CDR3 region has 17 residues. In DNA, the CDR3 is TGTGCCAGCAGCTTGTCGCCGGGGAGCTCCTATAATTCACCCCTCCACTTT. Protein: CASSLSPGSSYNSPLHF.

The J gene is TRBJ2-7, the V gene TRBV6-5, with 10 bases fitting TRBD2. The CDR3 runs 14 residues. V shed 2 bases and J 2 bases; nucleotides not matched to a gene: 0. Per germline, CDR1 MNHEY and CDR2 SVGAGI. CDR3 loop: CASSYTSGAYEQYF. For the CDR3, the DNA is TGTGCCAGCAGTTACACTAGCGGGGCCTACGAGCAGTACTTC.

The V gene is TRBV7-8, the J gene TRBJ2-4; 12 bases fit TRBD1. This CDR3 contains 16 residues. V dropped 5 bases and J dropped 7; count of bases not matched to a gene: 9. Germline V gives CDR1 SGHVS, CDR2 FQNEAQ. DNA for the CDR3: TGTGCCAGCAGCGCGCCGGGACAGGGGGCGGCGAACATTCAGTACTTC. Residues: CASSAPGQGAANIQYF. The full variable domain, its missing parts supplied by reference TRBV7-8 and TRBJ2-4, is GAGVSQSPRYKVAKRGQDVALRCDPISGHVSLFWYQQALGQGPEFLTYFQNEAQLDKSGLPSDRFFAERPEGSVSTLKIQRTQQEDSAVYLCASSAPGQGAANIQYFGAGTRLSVL.

This clone has a handful of counts. The gene calls are TRBV6-4 and TRBJ2-1; 7 bases match TRBD1. The CDR3 runs to 15 residues. Germline CDR1 and CDR2: MRHNA and SNTAGT. With V trimmed by 2 bases and J by 2 bases, 3 bases remained unmatched. DNA of the CDR3: TGTGCCAGCAGTGACCCGGGACAGACCTACAATGAGCAGTTCTTC. It is translated as CASSDPGQTYNEQFF.

The rearrangement uses TRBV4-1 and TRBJ1-4; 7 bases match TRBD1. Looked up from germline, CDR1 is MGHRA and CDR2 is YSYEKL. J was trimmed by 5 bases and V by 0 bases; bases with no gene match: 3. The CDR3 spans 15 residues. CDR3 protein: CASSQETGTNEKLFF. The DNA for the CDR3 is TGCGCCAGCAGCCAAGAGACAGGGACCAATGAAAAACTGTTTTTT.

The chain couples TRBV14 to TRBJ2-1, with D maybe TRBD2 (5 bases). V shed 4 bases and J shed 7 bases, with 11 bases lying between them. CDR1 is SGHDN and CDR2 is FVKESK in the germline V gene. CDR3 length: 13 residues. CDR3 sequence: CASSRLNRNEQFF. CDR3 DNA sequence: TGTGCCAGCAGCCGACTAAACCGAAATGAGCAGTTCTTC.

V and J are TRBV28 and TRBJ2-2, with a possible D match to TRBD2 (6 bases). Germline CDR1 and CDR2: MDHEN and SYDVKM. V lost 3 bases and J lost 3, with 17 bases in between. This CDR3 is 17 amino acids long. The CDR3 protein is CASSFWEAKVHTGELFF. CDR3 nucleotide sequence: TGTGCCAGCAGTTTTTGGGAGGCTAAAGTTCACACCGGGGAGCTGTTTTTT.

The V and J genes are TRBV18 and TRBJ2-1, with D possibly TRBD1 on 6 matching bases. Germline lookup yields CDR1 KGHSH and CDR2 LQKENI. CDR3 length: 15 residues. Trimming shortened V by 2 bases and J by 7 bases, and 15 bases separated the two germline ends. The CDR3 nucleotides are TGTGCCAGCTCACCAAGGTCTGGACAGTTTAATGAGCAGTTCTTC. It codes for CASSPRSGQFNEQFF.

This clone was seen once. The CDR3 sequence is CASSDSGGNTIYF. In nucleotides, the CDR3 is TGTGCCAGCAGTGACTCGGGGGGAAACACCATATATTTT. V and J are TRBV28 and TRBJ1-3; D uncertain. The V and J ends lost 5 bases and 4 bases respectively, with 9 bases between them. This CDR3 has 13 residues. CDR1 is MDHEN and CDR2 is SYDVKM in the germline V gene.

The chain couples TRBV28 to TRBJ2-5; 12 bases align to TRBD1. The ends lost 4 bases at V and 5 bases at J; junction bases unmatched: 8. The CDR3 sequence is 16 residues long. Germline-derived CDR1 and CDR2 are MDHEN and SYDVKM. CDR3 region: CASSSEGQGAEETQYF. CDR3 nucleotides: TGTGCCAGCAGTTCGGAGGGACAGGGGGCCGAGGAGACCCAGTACTTC.

The chain joins TRBV2 to TRBJ2-5; maybe TRBD2 (5 bases). V lost 7 bases, J lost 5 bases, and 11 bases lay in between. The CDR3 is 12 amino acids. Germline assignment: CDR1 SNHLY and CDR2 FYNNEI. CDR3 bases: TGTGCCAGCACGGGTAGGAGGGAGACCCAGTACTTC. Protein: CASTGRRETQYF.

This chain uses TRBV6-5 with TRBJ2-5; 9 bases match TRBD1. The J call may be faulty, since TRBJ2-7 better matches the DNA end. CDR3 length: 16 residues. Germline lookup yields CDR1 MNHEY and CDR2 SVGAGI. The CDR3 region is CASSYAGTGITYEQYF. Here the CDR3 DNA reads TGTGCCAGCAGTTACGCCGGGACAGGGATAACCTACGAGCAGTACTTC.

This clone was detected only a few times. The V and J genes are TRBV6-1 and TRBJ1-6; the match to TRBD1 covers 10 bases. V trimming: 4 bases; J trimming: 9 bases; junction bases outside the gene matches: 9. Per germline, CDR1 MNHNS and CDR2 SASEGT. The CDR3 consists of 16 residues. The CDR3 is CASSGPGQGLGSPLHF. The CDR3 DNA reads TGTGCCAGCAGTGGACCGGGACAGGGGTTGGGTTCACCCCTCCACTTT.

This chain connects TRBV28 to TRBJ2-5, with a tentative D call TRBD1 (6 bases). Germline V lookup: CDR1 MDHEN, CDR2 SYDVKM. Trimming took 5 bases from V and 7 from J, leaving 17 bases between them. The CDR3 runs to 14 residues. The CDR3 protein is CASSTGHSPLTQYF. The CDR3 DNA reads TGTGCCAGCAGTACAGGGCACTCGCCCTTGACCCAGTACTTC.

This chain links TRBV5-4 with TRBJ2-1; 8 bases line up with TRBD2. V shed 0 bases and J 5 bases; nucleotides not matched to a gene: 7. Germline V lookup: CDR1 SGHNT, CDR2 YYREEE (reference sequence). The CDR3 is 16 residues long. The chain's CDR3 is CASSLGAGTSNNEQFF. The CDR3 region has the DNA TGTGCCAGCAGCTTGGGAGCCGGGACTAGTAACAATGAGCAGTTCTTC.

The genes are TRBV6-5 and TRBJ2-1; TRBD1 matches at 8 bases. V lost 8 bases, J lost 8 bases, and 8 bases stayed unmatched. The CDR3 totals 13 residues. Germline V gene data show CDR1 as MNHEY and CDR2 as SVGAGI. Written as DNA, the CDR3 is TGTGCCAGCCGGGCAGGGGGCATCGATGAGCAGTTCTTC. Amino acid sequence: CASRAGGIDEQFF.

This clone occurred a few times. The chain employs TRBV5-1 and TRBJ2-3; possible D gene TRBD2, 6 bases. The CDR3 sequence is 18 residues long. Looked up from germline, CDR1 is SGHRS and CDR2 is YFSETQ. V lost 0 bases to trimming and J lost 5 bases, with 22 bases between them. The CDR3 DNA is TGCGCCAGCAGCTTGGCGGAGACTAGGAAAGGCGCACAAGATACGCAGTATTTT. Its protein is CASSLAETRKGAQDTQYF.

The V gene is TRBV9, the J gene TRBJ1-6; no clear D gene. Trimming removed 4 bases from V and 6 bases from J, with 23 bases in between. The CDR3 covers 18 residues. From germline, CDR1 is SGDLS and CDR2 YYNGEE. The CDR3 coding sequence is TGTGCCAGCAGCCCCCGTAGTGAGGGAGCTCCTCTTAATTCACCCCTCCACTTT. Translated, it gives CASSPRSEGAPLNSPLHF.

V gene TRBV27 combines with J gene TRBJ2-7; D unresolved. CDR1 and CDR2 (germline): MNHEY, SMNVEV (reference sequence). CDR3 size: 13 residues. V was shortened by 7 bases and J by 3 bases, with 13 bases between the two germline ends. DNA of the CDR3: TGTGCCAGCAAACCCGTCTATGACTACGAGCAGTACTTC. It yields the protein CASKPVYDYEQYF.

This clone has just a few counts. This chain joins TRBV4-1 and TRBJ2-1, with 7 bases matching TRBD1. CDR3 length: 18 amino acids. CDR1 is MGHRA, CDR2 YSYEKL, per germline. The trim removed 0 bases at V and 7 bases at J, leaving 15 bases unmatched. CDR3 amino acids: CASSQDLQGQPVGNEQFF. In nucleotides, the CDR3 is TGCGCCAGCAGCCAAGATCTTCAGGGACAGCCCGTGGGGAATGAGCAGTTCTTC.

In this sample, this clone turned up once. V gene TRBV25-1 combines with J gene TRBJ1-2, with 11 bases aligning to TRBD1. V lost 0 bases to trimming and J lost 10 bases; unmatched junction nucleotides: 4. The CDR3 consists of 14 residues. Germline lookup yields CDR1 MGHDK and CDR2 SYGVNS. This CDR3 is CASSEYIGQGAYTF. The CDR3 nucleotides read TGTGCCAGCAGTGAATATATAGGACAGGGGGCCTACACCTTC.